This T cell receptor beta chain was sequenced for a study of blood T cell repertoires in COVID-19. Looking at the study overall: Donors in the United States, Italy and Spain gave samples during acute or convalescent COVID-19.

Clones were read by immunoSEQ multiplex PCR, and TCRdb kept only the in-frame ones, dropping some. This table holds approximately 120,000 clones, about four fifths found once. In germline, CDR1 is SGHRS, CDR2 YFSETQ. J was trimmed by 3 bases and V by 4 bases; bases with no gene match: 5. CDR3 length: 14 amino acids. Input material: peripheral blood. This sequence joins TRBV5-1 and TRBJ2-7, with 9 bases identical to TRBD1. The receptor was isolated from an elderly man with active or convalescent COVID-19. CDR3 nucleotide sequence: TGCGCCAGCAGCGACGACAGGGGGAACTACGAGCAGTACTTC. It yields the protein CASSDDRGNYEQYF.